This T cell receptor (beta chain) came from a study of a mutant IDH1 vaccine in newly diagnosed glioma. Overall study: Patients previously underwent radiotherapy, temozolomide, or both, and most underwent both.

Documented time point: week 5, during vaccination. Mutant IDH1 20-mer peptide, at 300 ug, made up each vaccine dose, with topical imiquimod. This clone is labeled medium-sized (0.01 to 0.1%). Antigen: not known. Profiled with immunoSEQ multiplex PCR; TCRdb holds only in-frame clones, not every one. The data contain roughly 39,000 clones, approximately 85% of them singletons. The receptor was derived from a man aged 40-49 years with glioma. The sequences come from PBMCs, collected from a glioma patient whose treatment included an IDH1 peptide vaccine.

CDR3 amino acids: CASSVGGLGTGELFF. Written as DNA, the CDR3 is TGTGCCAGCAGCGTGGGAGGGCTCGGTACCGGGGAGCTGTTTTTT. The chain links TRBV9 to TRBJ2-2; 7 bases are a match to TRBD2. The germline V gene encodes CDR1 SGDLS and CDR2 YYNGEE. V lost 2 bases and J lost 5; bases outside the gene matches: 6. CDR3 length: 15 residues.